These 19 T cell receptor beta chains share one sample of origin, sequenced in a study of neoadjuvant anti-PD-1 for oral cavity cancer. Profiling relied on immunoSEQ multiplex PCR, and the TCRdb table lists in-frame clones only, not all of them. The data contain 5,500 to 7,500 clones, 72% of them singletons. The starting material was PBMCs, obtained before nivolumab (anti-PD-1) treatment. The receptor set was obtained from a person between 40 and 80 years old with oral cavity squamous cell carcinoma.

J is TRBJ2-3 and V is TRBV5-1; possibly TRBD2 for D (5 bases). Looked up from germline, CDR1 is SGHRS and CDR2 is YFSETQ. The length of the CDR3 is 13 residues. The V and J ends lost 6 bases and 2 bases respectively, with 10 bases between them. This CDR3 is CASNFGDTDTQYF. The CDR3 DNA is TGCGCCAGCAATTTCGGGGACACAGATACGCAGTATTTT.

This chain joins TRBV4-3 and TRBJ2-6; D is ambiguous. V gave up 3 bases and J gave up 0 bases, with 9 bases separating them. The CDR3 is made up of 16 amino acids. Germline V gene lookup returns CDR1 LGHNA and CDR2 YSLEER. CDR3 bases: TGCGCCAGCAGCCAGAGACGGAGCTCTGGGGCCAACGTCCTGACTTTC. This encodes CASSQRRSSGANVLTF.

The chain couples TRBV19 to TRBJ1-1, with D perhaps TRBD1 (6 bases). This CDR3 is built from 14 residues. V gave up 2 bases and J gave up 0 bases, with 7 bases separating them. Germline V gene data show CDR1 as LNHDA and CDR2 as SQIVND (reference sequence). The CDR3 sequence: CASSIQGLNTEAFF. CDR3 bases: TGTGCCAGTAGTATACAGGGGTTGAACACTGAAGCTTTCTTT.

This sequence joins TRBV5-1 and TRBJ1-2; TRBD1 is a possible D gene (6 bases). This CDR3 is 17 amino acids long. V gave up 0 bases and J gave up 7 bases, with 22 bases separating them. The germline V gene has CDR1 SGHRS and CDR2 YFSETQ. The CDR3 loop reads CASSLGSGGRGLSGYTF. The DNA of the CDR3 is TGCGCCAGCAGCTTGGGGAGCGGTGGCAGGGGATTGAGTGGCTACACCTTC.

The chain has TRBV30 and TRBJ2-5; D gene uncertain. Trimming took 2 bases from V and 5 from J, leaving 6 bases between them. Looked up from germline, CDR1 is GTSNPN and CDR2 is SVGIG (reference sequence). There are 11 residues in the CDR3. This CDR3 is CAWSSGETQYF. Written as DNA, the CDR3 is TGTGCCTGGAGTTCGGGCGAGACCCAGTACTTC.

The V call is TRBV19, the J call TRBJ1-5; no reliable D call. Trimming removed 5 bases from V and 4 bases from J, with 6 bases in between. This CDR3 is 12 amino acids long. Germline loops: CDR1 LNHDA, CDR2 SQIVND (reference sequence). The CDR3 bases are TGTGCCAGTAGTTACAATAATCAGCCCCAGCATTTT. Translation gives CASSYNNQPQHF.

Points on this clone: The same CDR3 can be traced to other DNA sequences in this sample. The V call is TRBV6-7, the J call TRBJ2-1, with 9 bases matching TRBD2. TRBV6-7 is an ORF, with its function uncertain. CDR3 size: 19 residues. J gave up 0 bases and V 2 bases, and 11 bases lay outside the gene matches. The CDR3: CASSYQGRGGPGSYNEQFF. The DNA for the CDR3 is TGTGCCAGCAGTTACCAGGGGCGGGGGGGTCCCGGCTCCTACAATGAGCAGTTCTTC.

This clone occurred a few times. This chain joins TRBV14 and TRBJ2-2; D is possibly TRBD1 or TRBD2 (5 bases each). This CDR3 is built from 16 residues. V dropped 4 bases and J dropped 0 bases, with 12 bases sitting between them. The germline V gene encodes CDR1 SGHDN and CDR2 FVKESK. The CDR3 is CASSPLGVANTGELFF. Here the CDR3 DNA reads TGTGCCAGCAGCCCACTAGGGGTGGCGAACACCGGGGAGCTGTTTTTT.

The genes are TRBV28 and TRBJ1-2, with 10 bases matching TRBD1. The V and J ends lost 1 base and 2 bases, in that order; junction bases with no gene match: 10. Germline CDR1 is MDHEN and CDR2 is SYDVKM. The CDR3 is made up of 18 amino acids. The CDR3 sequence is CASSLSGTGDRRNYGYTF. The CDR3 DNA reads as TGTGCCAGCAGTTTATCGGGGACAGGGGACCGTCGGAACTATGGCTACACCTTC.

V gene TRBV30 combines with J gene TRBJ1-6; the D is unclear. The V end was cut by 4 bases, the J end by 9 bases, with 10 bases between. The CDR3 length is 12 residues. From germline, CDR1 is GTSNPN and CDR2 SVGIG (reference sequence). The CDR3 sequence is CAWTQVSSPLHF. The CDR3 DNA reads TGTGCCTGGACCCAGGTCAGTTCACCCCTCCACTTT.

The chain employs TRBV30 and TRBJ1-1; TRBD1 aligns across 8 bases. This CDR3 is built from 13 residues. Looked up from germline, CDR1 is GTSNPN and CDR2 is SVGIG (reference sequence). Trimming took 3 bases from V and 4 from J; bases not matched to a gene: 4. The CDR3 DNA reads as TGTGCCTGGAGCGGACAGGGACCCACTGAAGCTTTCTTT. Translation: CAWSGQGPTEAFF.

This clone was picked up a small number of times. The genes are TRBV27 and TRBJ2-7, with D unclear. The CDR3 extends over 16 amino acids. V lost 7 bases, J lost 3 bases, and 22 bases lay in between. CDR1 and CDR2 from the germline V gene are MNHEY and SMNVEV (reference sequence). The CDR3 bases are TGTGCCAGCATCGCCTTGGCCGGAGTAGACAACTACGAGCAGTACTTC. Encoded protein: CASIALAGVDNYEQYF.

This chain connects TRBV6-5 to TRBJ2-3; possible D gene TRBD2, 5 bases. Germline CDR1 and CDR2: MNHEY and SVGAGI. This CDR3 region has 13 residues. Trimming shortened V by 7 bases and J by 5 bases, and 13 bases separated the two germline ends. CDR3 protein: CASTPAGVDTQYF. CDR3 in DNA: TGTGCCAGCACCCCGGCCGGGGTAGATACGCAGTATTTT.

This chain connects TRBV7-9 to TRBJ2-7; D is unclear. V dropped 1 base and J dropped 2 bases, with 3 bases sitting between them. In germline, CDR1 is SEHNR, CDR2 FQNEAQ (reference sequence). The CDR3 consists of 12 residues. CDR3 region: CASSLGTYEQYF. The DNA for the CDR3 is TGTGCCAGCAGCTTAGGAACCTACGAGCAGTACTTC.

The chain uses TRBV5-4 and TRBJ2-3; a weak D match, TRBD2 (7 bases). CDR3 length: 16 residues. Germline lookup yields CDR1 SGHNT and CDR2 YYREEE (reference sequence). V was cut by 4 bases and J by 3 bases, with 18 bases left in between. This chain's CDR3 is CASSGEGGPVTDTQYF. The CDR3 DNA is TGTGCCAGCAGCGGAGAGGGGGGGCCGGTTACAGATACGCAGTATTTT.

The chain employs TRBV21-1 and TRBJ2-3; the table's D gene call, TRBD2, was not cross checked with the DNA. TRBV21-1 is a documented pseudogene. This CDR3 is 16 amino acids long. CDR3 sequence reads: CASSKGTSGGEYTQYF. DNA for the CDR3: TGTGCCAGCAGCAAAGGGACTAGCGGGGGGGAATATACGCAGTATTTT.

CDR3 residues: CASSREQANTEAFF. CDR3 nucleotide sequence: TGTGCCAGCAGTCGAGAACAGGCGAACACTGAAGCTTTCTTT. This chain connects TRBV4-2 to TRBJ1-1; possible D gene TRBD1, 5 bases. This CDR3 contains 14 residues. CDR1 is LGHNA, CDR2 YNFKEQ, per germline. V shed 6 bases and J shed 1 base, with 12 bases lying between them.

The chain uses TRBV6-5 and TRBJ2-5; no reliable D call. Deletions cut 8 bases from V and 0 bases from J, with 13 bases between. Germline V gene sequence: CDR1 MNHEY, CDR2 SVGAGI. This CDR3 is built from 14 residues. The DNA for the CDR3 is TGTGCCAGCCGCCTTGGAACAAACCAAGAGACCCAGTACTTC. Its translation: CASRLGTNQETQYF.

This rearrangement joins TRBV19 to TRBJ2-1; D is unclear. This CDR3 is built from 16 residues. Germline V gene data show CDR1 as LNHDA and CDR2 as SQIVND (reference sequence). V lost 1 base to trimming and J lost 0 bases, with 10 bases between them. For the CDR3, the DNA is TGTGCCAGTAGTATAGGGGCATTAAGCTCCTACAATGAGCAGTTCTTC. Its protein product is CASSIGALSSYNEQFF. Based on the CDR3 plus reference TRBV19 and TRBJ2-1, the full variable domain is DGGITQSPKYLFRKEGQNVTLSCEQNLNHDAMYWYRQDPGQGLRLIYYSQIVNDFQKGDIAEGYSVSREKKESFPLTVTSAQKNPTAFYLCASSIGALSSYNEQFFGPGTRLTVL.